These T cell receptor beta chains were read from a single sample in a study of a mutant IDH1 vaccine in newly diagnosed glioma. The method was immunoSEQ multiplex PCR; TCRdb's version includes in-frame clones alone and lacks a portion of them. The sample has roughly 54,000 clones; roughly four fifths are singletons. These receptors are not linked to any known antigen. The material was PBMCs, obtained from a glioma patient whose treatment included an IDH1 peptide vaccine. All receptors derive from a young man with glioma. The conserved cysteine and the conserved F or W are not part of the CDR3 here. A D gene is named only where the DNA matches it firmly.

J gene: TRBJ1-2; V gene: TRBV10-1; D gene: -; CDR3 protein: ASSESVSGLRYGYT
J gene: TRBJ1-1; V gene: TRBV28; D gene: TRBD1; CDR3 protein: ASKATGFTEAF
J gene: TRBJ2-7; V gene: TRBV5-8; D gene: -; CDR3 protein: ASSIPAGTPYEQY
J gene: TRBJ2-7; V gene: TRBV5-1; D gene: -; CDR3 protein: ASSFSGGTSTYEQY
J gene: TRBJ2-7; V gene: TRBV6-5; D gene: -; CDR3 protein: ASSYGVFREQY
J gene: TRBJ2-5; V gene: TRBV15; D gene: -; CDR3 protein: ATSSPNQETQY
J gene: TRBJ2-7; V gene: TRBV5-6; D gene: TRBD1; CDR3 protein: ASTGDLTGTGRTYEQY
J gene: TRBJ1-2; V gene: TRBV11-2; D gene: TRBD1; CDR3 protein: ASSPGTGRLRYGYT
J gene: TRBJ2-7; V gene: TRBV7-9; D gene: -; CDR3 protein: ASSLVAVSYEQY
J gene: TRBJ2-7; V gene: TRBV11-2; D gene: -; CDR3 protein: ASSLAGFYEQY
J gene: TRBJ1-6; V gene: TRBV18; D gene: -; CDR3 protein: ASSPRGTAFNSPLH
J gene: TRBJ2-7; V gene: TRBV15; D gene: TRBD1; CDR3 protein: ATSGTGGLDEQY
J gene: TRBJ2-7; V gene: TRBV7-7; D gene: -; CDR3 protein: ASSEAQGLYEQY
J gene: TRBJ1-1; V gene: TRBV9; D gene: -; CDR3 protein: ASSVAPSQGTEAF
J gene: TRBJ1-5; V gene: TRBV19; D gene: -; CDR3 protein: ASTSGLNSNQPQH
J gene: TRBJ1-2; V gene: TRBV19; D gene: -; CDR3 protein: ASSNRVEGYT
J gene: TRBJ2-2; V gene: TRBV29-1; D gene: -; CDR3 protein: SVEDRGRNTGELF
J gene: TRBJ2-1; V gene: TRBV7-9; D gene: TRBD2; CDR3 protein: ASSPRLAGGPYNEQF
J gene: TRBJ1-1; V gene: TRBV6-5; D gene: TRBD1; CDR3 protein: ASSYSTGLRTEAF
J gene: TRBJ1-2; V gene: TRBV4-1; D gene: TRBD1; CDR3 protein: ASSQDWTGGRGYT
J gene: TRBJ1-1; V gene: TRBV14; D gene: -; CDR3 protein: ASSQETVKNTEAF
J gene: TRBJ1-1; V gene: TRBV6-6; D gene: -; CDR3 protein: ASSPPGTFKTEAF
J gene: TRBJ2-3; V gene: TRBV7-9; D gene: -; CDR3 protein: ASSLPDHTDTQY
J gene: TRBJ2-7; V gene: TRBV4-1; D gene: TRBD2; CDR3 protein: ASSQLAGPTTEQY
J gene: TRBJ2-2; V gene: TRBV27; D gene: -; CDR3 protein: ASSLAGARELF
J gene: -; V gene: TRBV10-1; D gene: TRBD2; CDR3 protein: ASSEWGGYEQY
J gene: TRBJ1-5; V gene: TRBV19; D gene: -; CDR3 protein: ASRRGGGLGDQPQH